These 16 T cell receptor beta chains were all obtained from the same sample, sequenced in a study of T-cell reconstitution after alpha-beta-depleted transplantation in children. Preparation of the TCRbeta library used unique molecular identifiers. One entry per CDR3 protein, called by TCRdb with MiXCR from the PCR reads. This table has roughly 220,000 distinct CDR3 sequences, roughly 8.3% appearing once. Here the sequenced sample was PBMCs, mostly from graft donor cells, taken 360 days after TCRalphabeta/CD19-depleted stem cell transplant. The receptors stem from a male patient aged 2-9 years who had a stem cell transplant for acute myeloid leukemia, so the T cells may come from the graft donor.

This chain links TRBV6-1 with TRBJ2-5; D remains unclear. CDR1 and CDR2 from the germline V gene are MNHNS and SASEGT. V was shortened by 0 bases and J by 4 bases, with 3 bases between the two germline ends. The CDR3 loop spans 12 amino acids. The CDR3 DNA reads TGTGCCAGCAGTGAAGCGATAGAGACCCAGTACTTC. Translation gives CASSEAIETQYF.

This clonotype has ten or more counts. The chain links TRBV29-1 to TRBJ2-1; TRBD1 aligns across 9 bases. The CDR3 spans 15 residues. Germline CDR1 SQVTM, CDR2 ANQGSEA. The CDR3 coding sequence is TGCACAGGACAGGGGACTTCGAGCTCCTACAATGAGCAGTTCTTC. Translating it yields CTGQGTSSSYNEQFF.

This clonotype showed up many times. The chain carries TRBV5-1 and TRBJ2-7, with D possibly being TRBD1 (7 bases). Trimming cost V 3 bases and J 3 bases, with 13 bases left between them. The CDR3 runs 14 residues. Germline CDR1 and CDR2: SGHRS and YFSETQ. In DNA, the CDR3 is TGCGCCAGCAGCTGGAGGGACAGCAGCTACGAGCAGTACTTC. Its protein is CASSWRDSSYEQYF.

There are many counts of this clonotype. This chain joins TRBV27 and TRBJ2-1, with 11 bases lining up with TRBD2. The junction had 12 bases not matched to a gene; V was cut back by 5 bases and J by 9 bases. This CDR3 is 16 amino acids long. Germline CDR1 is MNHEY and CDR2 is SMNVEV (reference sequence). The CDR3 nucleotides read TGTGCCAGCAGTCAGGGGACTAGCGGCACCCTCTCTGAGCAGTTCTTC. It translates to CASSQGTSGTLSEQFF.

This sequence joins TRBV5-1 and TRBJ1-1; D perhaps matches TRBD1 (6 bases). Germline CDR1 reads SGHRS; CDR2 reads YFSETQ. The CDR3 covers 14 residues. Trimming stripped 1 base from V and 4 bases from J, with 11 bases between. This chain's CDR3 is CASSLRGGSTEAFF. The CDR3 DNA follows: TGCGCCAGCAGCTTGAGGGGGGGGTCCACTGAAGCTTTCTTT.

The chain couples TRBV20-1 to TRBJ1-1; TRBD1 agrees at 7 bases. The germline V gene has CDR1 DFQATT and CDR2 SNEGSKA (reference sequence). Losses at the gene ends were 1 base for V and 3 bases for J; bases not matched to a gene: 11. The CDR3 is 16 residues long. The CDR3 sequence: CSARVMRTGQDTEAFF. CDR3 in DNA: TGCAGTGCTAGAGTTATGAGGACAGGACAGGACACTGAAGCTTTCTTT.

This clonotype has ten or more counts. The chain couples TRBV4-1 to TRBJ2-7; D ambiguous. Germline loops: CDR1 MGHRA, CDR2 YSYEKL. The CDR3 loop spans 16 amino acids. Trimming took off 0 bases at V and 9 bases at J, with 21 bases between the two ends. Here the CDR3 reads CASSQDGQAFSGWQYV. In nucleotides, the CDR3 is TGCGCCAGCAGCCAAGATGGGCAGGCCTTCTCCGGATGGCAGTACGTC.

CDR3 DNA sequence: TGCGCCAGCAGCGAGGCTTTCGGGGGGTCGTACGAGCAGTACTTC. It translates to CASSEAFGGSYEQYF. The chain couples TRBV5-1 to TRBJ2-7, with TRBD2 identical over 7 bases. Germline CDR1 reads SGHRS; CDR2 reads YFSETQ. This CDR3 comprises 15 residues. Unmatched junction bases numbered 11, after V lost 4 bases and J lost 4 bases.

This clonotype was detected only a few times. The CDR3 here is CSVVVYNNEQFF. The CDR3 DNA reads as TGCAGCGTTGTTGTCTACAACAATGAGCAGTTCTTC. The J gene is TRBJ2-1, the V gene TRBV29-1; D not resolved. Germline loops: CDR1 SQVTM, CDR2 ANQGSEA. Trimming stripped 4 bases from V and 5 bases from J, with 9 bases between. The CDR3 contains 12 residues.

This clonotype occurred a few times. V and J are TRBV20-1 and TRBJ2-7; unclear D gene. The germline V gene has CDR1 DFQATT and CDR2 SNEGSKA (reference sequence). The CDR3 extends over 11 amino acids. V lost 6 bases, J lost 5 bases, and 11 bases lay in between. For the CDR3, the DNA is TGCAGTGCCGGCAGGCGTGACGAGCAGTACTTC. It is translated as CSAGRRDEQYF.

This clonotype was found many times. The chain couples TRBV5-1 to TRBJ2-1; a possible D gene is TRBD1 (5 bases). V lost 5 bases to trimming and J lost 0 bases, with 15 bases between them. The germline V gene encodes CDR1 SGHRS and CDR2 YFSETQ. The CDR3 contains 16 residues. The CDR3 nucleotides are TGCGCCAGCAGTTTAGGGGCCTCACCCTCCTACAATGAGCAGTTCTTC. This codes for CASSLGASPSYNEQFF.

A few counts support this clonotype. The rearrangement links TRBV4-1 to TRBJ2-3; 12 positions agree with TRBD2. The germline V gene encodes CDR1 MGHRA and CDR2 YSYEKL. The CDR3 extends over 21 amino acids. Trimming took 0 bases from V and 2 from J; bases not matched to a gene: 15. CDR3 residues: CASSQEAASGRVFPPTDTQYF. The CDR3 DNA reads as TGCGCCAGCAGCCAAGAGGCGGCTAGCGGGAGGGTCTTTCCCCCCACAGATACGCAGTATTTT.

In its sample, this clonotype was seen a few times. The chain joins TRBV7-9 to TRBJ2-3; D is unresolved. Germline V gene data show CDR1 as SEHNR and CDR2 as FQNEAQ (reference sequence). CDR3 length: 14 residues. Trimming pared 4 bases from V and 4 bases from J, leaving 12 bases between. DNA of the CDR3: TGTGCCAGCAGCTCCTCTCAGGTCGCAGATACGCAGTATTTT. It yields the protein CASSSSQVADTQYF.

This clonotype has a count of ten or more. The chain links TRBV20-1 to TRBJ2-3; no clear D gene. The ends were cut back, 4 bases at V and 6 bases at J, with 11 bases in the middle. CDR1 DFQATT and CDR2 SNEGSKA come from the germline V gene (reference sequence). This CDR3 comprises 12 residues. CDR3 sequence reads: CSAKGPGDTQYF. CDR3 bases: TGCAGTGCTAAAGGCCCTGGGGATACGCAGTATTTT.

This clonotype was seen repeatedly, ten times or more. The chain uses TRBV5-1 and TRBJ2-1; TRBD2 aligns across 7 bases. The length of the CDR3 is 14 residues. CDR1 is SGHRS, CDR2 YFSETQ, per germline. The J segment lost 3 bases and the V segment lost 4 bases, leaving 4 bases of the junction unmatched. This CDR3 is CASSDRDYYNEQFF. Written as DNA, the CDR3 is TGCGCCAGCAGCGACCGGGACTACTACAATGAGCAGTTCTTC. The entire variable domain, with the rest obtained from reference TRBV5-1 and TRBJ2-1, is as follows: KAGVTQTPRYLIKTRGQQVTLSCSPISGHRSVSWYQQTPGQGLQFLFEYFSETQRNKGNFPGRFSGRQFSNSRSEMNVSTLELGDSALYLCASSDRDYYNEQFFGPGTRLTVL.

V gene TRBV5-1 combines with J gene TRBJ2-5; 8 positions match TRBD1. CDR1 SGHRS and CDR2 YFSETQ come from the germline V gene. The junction had 16 bases not matched to a gene; V was cut back by 3 bases and J by 3 bases. The CDR3 covers 18 residues. In DNA, the CDR3 is TGCGCCAGCAGCTACGGACAGGGCCCCATACAATTTAAAGAGACCCAGTACTTC. Translating it yields CASSYGQGPIQFKETQYF. Supplemented by reference TRBV5-1 and TRBJ2-5, the full variable domain reads KAGVTQTPRYLIKTRGQQVTLSCSPISGHRSVSWYQQTPGQGLQFLFEYFSETQRNKGNFPGRFSGRQFSNSRSEMNVSTLELGDSALYLCASSYGQGPIQFKETQYFGPGTRLLVL.